This is a list of T cell receptor beta chains from one sample in a study of T-cell reconstitution after alpha-beta-depleted transplantation in children. A single record per CDR3 protein comes from TCRdb applying MiXCR to the PCR reads. The sample holds under 250,000 distinct CDR3 sequences, about 15% seen once. The sequenced sample was PBMCs, mostly from graft donor cells, obtained 360 days after TCRalphabeta/CD19-depleted stem cell transplant. Every receptor here comes from a male patient between 2 and 9 years old who had a stem cell transplant for acute lymphoblastic leukemia, so the T cells may come from the graft donor. Both conserved end residues are trimmed from each CDR3. Size values are once, few and many counts, or a class for expanded clones, and some rows have none.

j_call clone_size v_call cdr3_length cdr3_aa
TRBJ1-1 many TRBV6-5 13 ASSLVQGGNTEAF
TRBJ1-1 NA TRBV20-1 12 SAFRGDPDTEAF
TRBJ1-2 few TRBV9 12 ASSVGERGYGYT
TRBJ2-5 few TRBV5-1 15 ASSLAVDSGHQETQY
TRBJ1-1 NA TRBV19 13 ASSRMGGPGTEAF
TRBJ2-2 NA TRBV6-1 13 ASTPGQVNTGELF
TRBJ2-1 once TRBV7-2 13 ASSLATGAHNEQF
TRBJ1-1 many TRBV4-2 14 ASSQVGLGANTEAF
TRBJ2-7 NA TRBV7-9 10 ASSFGTYEQY
TRBJ1-1 NA TRBV29-1 11 SVVPGRSTEAF
TRBJ2-5 few TRBV12-3/TRBV12-4 13 ASSGLAGGIGTQY
TRBJ2-2 many TRBV20-1 10 SARELAGELF
TRBJ2-7 NA TRBV7-9 13 ASSPKTGQAYEQY
TRBJ1-1 once TRBV7-1 12 ANCSVASVTEAF
TRBJ2-2 few TRBV5-1 14 ASSLGPLGYTGELF
TRBJ1-1 few TRBV10-3 14 AISDRPTADNAEAF
TRBJ2-6 NA TRBV6-2/TRBV6-3 17 ASSYSIRDGLSGANVLT
TRBJ1-3 NA TRBV7-9 14 ASTPATGFSGNTIY
TRBJ2-7 few TRBV11-2 13 ASSRTAHKDYEQY
TRBJ2-7 NA TRBV6-2/TRBV6-3 8 ASRSYEQY
TRBJ2-1 NA TRBV20-1 13 SAARLAGGPNEQF
TRBJ2-7 few TRBV7-8 14 ASSLAVAGLAGEQY
TRBJ1-1 few TRBV5-1 13 ASSLVGGENTEAF
TRBJ2-5 NA TRBV5-1 13 ASSLDAGFQETQY
TRBJ2-7 few TRBV9 16 ASSFRAGDSHFVYEQY
TRBJ2-7 few TRBV4-1 16 ASSLGGGTSRYSYEQY
TRBJ2-7 NA TRBV7-2 12 ASSFGPGGLEQY
TRBJ1-2 NA TRBV6-6 11 ASSYPGQDGYT
TRBJ1-2 many TRBV12-3/TRBV12-4 13 ASSLAIGLNYGYT
TRBJ2-1 few TRBV6-2/TRBV6-3 12 ASSYGGGLGEQF
TRBJ1-6 few TRBV4-3 15 ASSQDMQASDNSPLH
TRBJ1-3 many TRBV25-1 12 ASSSPGPGNTIY
TRBJ2-5 few TRBV29-1 11 SVEDPEGETQY
TRBJ2-4 few TRBV6-5 14 ASSYRTRGGKNIQY
TRBJ2-5 few TRBV5-1 14 ASSFSAGGSGRTQY
TRBJ1-4 few TRBV5-1 14 ASSDRTGGEREKLF
TRBJ2-1 NA TRBV28 14 ASSFVRGLGPNEQF
TRBJ2-1 NA TRBV10-3 13 AIRAGESSYNEQF
TRBJ2-3 NA TRBV5-1 12 ASSLAIGTDTQY
TRBJ2-1 few TRBV2 11 ASYGLGANEQF
TRBJ2-1 few TRBV20-1 11 SAGRTAPYEQF
TRBJ2-7 NA TRBV2 11 ASSDGLAHEQY
TRBJ1-1 many TRBV29-1 11 SVELVRGVKAF
TRBJ2-5 few TRBV7-2 12 ASSSLAGGETQY
TRBJ2-1 NA TRBV7-6 11 ASSLGAGYEQF
TRBJ2-2 few TRBV7-2 11 ASSFGWGGELF
TRBJ1-4 NA TRBV29-1 12 SAVGQSTNEKLF
TRBJ2-6 few TRBV12-3/TRBV12-4 16 ASSTRIGTGGGANVLT
TRBJ1-2 NA TRBV12-3/TRBV12-4 11 ASSHTGDGGYT
TRBJ2-7 few TRBV5-1 13 ASRVTPTLDYEQY
TRBJ2-3 few TRBV5-1 14 ASSLRGPFRADTQY